This is a list of T cell receptor beta chains from one sample in a study of response to subunit inactivated influenza vaccine. TCRdb ran MiXCR on the RT-PCR reads and lists one entry per CDR3 protein. The sample consists of approximately 700,000 distinct CDR3 sequences, 15% to 18% of them appearing once. The sample in question was PBMCs from blood, obtained roughly 12 days after vaccination. Every receptor here comes from a man aged 50 to 60 who received an inactivated influenza vaccine. The CDR3 runs from the conserved cysteine through the conserved F or W. The D gene is left open where the match is weak.

-	TRBV20-1	CCARDPRRGRTDTQYF
-	TRBV7-9	CASSLDYGRETQYF
TRBD2	TRBV12-3/TRBV12-4	CASSLSGSGSYEQYF
-	TRBV7-2	CASSLALPLGGKNTGELFF
-	TRBV19	CASSIGNQETQYF
TRBD2	TRBV11-1	CASSFRGRTTYNEQFF
-	TRBV6-2/TRBV6-3	CASSQGRITFYGYTF
-	TRBV15	CATSRGGGWTEAFF
TRBD1	TRBV12-3/TRBV12-4	CASRRTGFHYNEQFF
TRBD1	TRBV20-1	CSARGQGRGPKNIQYF
TRBD2	TRBV4-1	CASSQEVAGNTGELFF
TRBD1	TRBV3-1	CASSQGQGGYGYTF
TRBD1	TRBV7-2	CASSLTGGAGETQYF
-	TRBV18	CASSRQGEGNTEAFF
TRBD2	TRBV7-9	CASSLAPGLARYNEQFF
-	TRBV25-1	CASSDGETQYF
-	TRBV29-1	CSVVQGRTGNTIYF
-	TRBV7-2	CASSQIVGNQPQHF
TRBD2	TRBV20-1	CSAAPPSGGNNEQFF
-	TRBV5-6	CASSLVRVNEQFF
-	TRBV12-3/TRBV12-4	CASSLVDVQPQHF
TRBD2	TRBV3-1	CASSQGGGVREQYF
TRBD2	TRBV28	CASSQGTSGPAYNEQFF
TRBD2	TRBV5-1	CASSSHLGGGETQYF
-	TRBV15	CATSRDSGIYEQYF
-	TRBV20-1	CSAPDRNFNTGELFF
TRBD1	TRBV6-4	CASSDFSTGGNEQFF
-	TRBV27	CASSPRQGGGQETQYF
-	TRBV20-1	CSALTGLYNEQFF
-	TRBV2	CASSPEDNEQFF
-	TRBV12-3/TRBV12-4	CASTLGVSETQYF
-	TRBV12-3/TRBV12-4	CASSSGLQETQYF
-	TRBV12-3/TRBV12-4	CASRKTVQETQYF
-	TRBV11-1	CASSPQAPGLARADTQYF
-	TRBV4-3	CASSQAGYNEQFF
TRBD2	TRBV10-3	CAISASGSYEQYF
-	TRBV11-3	CASSFASDTEAFF
-	TRBV18	CASSLDRKLEAFF
TRBD1	TRBV12-3/TRBV12-4	CASSPRQGKETQYF
-	TRBV25-1	CASSDTRNNSPLHF